The rows below give T cell receptor beta chains drawn from one sample of a study of blood T cell repertoires in COVID-19. Some clones are missing from TCRdb's copy, which holds only in-frame ones; the method was immunoSEQ multiplex PCR. The sample contains about 240,000 clones, around 90% of which appear only once. The sequenced material came from peripheral blood. The receptor set was obtained from a man aged 25 to 40 with COVID-19, enrolled during active disease. The CDR3 runs from the conserved cysteine through the conserved F or W. The order of the fields is clone size, D gene, J gene, V gene, CDR3 protein, CDR3 DNA. A D gene is named only where the DNA matches it firmly. Size tells how often a clone was seen (once, few, many) or the class of an expanded clone, and some rows leave it out.

size: NA; D: TRBD1; J: TRBJ2-5; V: TRBV12-3/TRBV12-4; CDR3: CASNAGGQETQYF; DNA: TGTGCCAGCAACGCAGGGGGCCAAGAGACCCAGTACTTC
size: NA; D: TRBD1; J: TRBJ2-2; V: TRBV6-5; CDR3: CASSYDRGIGELFF; DNA: TGTGCCAGCAGTTATGACAGGGGGATCGGGGAGCTGTTTTTT
size: NA; D: NA; J: TRBJ1-2; V: TRBV5-1; CDR3: CASSSDYGTREIGYTF; DNA: TGCGCCAGCAGCTCAGATTACGGGACCCGGGAGATTGGCTACACCTTC
size: once; D: TRBD1; J: TRBJ1-3; V: TRBV9; CDR3: CASSAQGDGNTIYF; DNA: TGTGCCAGCAGCGCCCAGGGGGACGGAAACACCATATATTTT
size: NA; D: NA; J: TRBJ1-1; V: TRBV6-5; CDR3: CASSYGGQFGSEAFF; DNA: TGTGCCAGCAGTTACGGCGGACAGTTCGGTTCTGAAGCTTTCTTT
size: NA; D: NA; J: TRBJ1-2; V: TRBV12-3/TRBV12-4; CDR3: CASSTRGGFGYTF; DNA: TGTGCCAGCAGTACTAGGGGAGGGTTTGGCTACACCTTC
size: once; D: TRBD1; J: TRBJ1-2; V: TRBV7-9; CDR3: CASRLMGQGGYGYTF; DNA: TGTGCCAGCAGACTCATGGGACAGGGGGGCTATGGCTACACCTTC
size: NA; D: NA; J: TRBJ1-1; V: TRBV30; CDR3: CASRGANTEAFF; DNA: TGTGCCTCCCGGGGGGCGAACACTGAAGCTTTCTTT
size: once; D: NA; J: TRBJ1-2; V: TRBV6-5; CDR3: CASSPGADYGYTF; DNA: TGTGCCAGCAGCCCGGGAGCAGACTATGGCTACACCTTC
size: few; D: NA; J: TRBJ2-7; V: TRBV10-2; CDR3: CASSEFPWAGAYEQYF; DNA: TGCGCCAGCAGTGAGTTTCCTTGGGCAGGGGCCTACGAGCAGTACTTC
size: NA; D: NA; J: TRBJ1-2; V: TRBV25-1; CDR3: CASTTLGGGYTF; DNA: TGTGCCAGCACTACACTAGGTGGGGGCTACACCTTC
size: NA; D: NA; J: TRBJ2-7; V: TRBV4-1; CDR3: CASSQVRGTYEQYF; DNA: TGCGCCAGCAGCCAAGTAAGAGGGACCTACGAGCAGTACTTC
size: NA; D: NA; J: TRBJ2-3; V: TRBV7-9; CDR3: CASSLEGETGDTQYF; DNA: TGTGCCAGCAGCTTAGAGGGGGAAACGGGAGATACGCAGTATTTT
size: NA; D: NA; J: TRBJ1-3; V: TRBV9; CDR3: CASSEGPGGSGNTIYF; DNA: TGTGCCAGCAGCGAAGGACCGGGGGGCTCTGGAAACACCATATATTTT
size: NA; D: NA; J: TRBJ1-4; V: TRBV5-6; CDR3: CASSRRVGATNEKLFF; DNA: TGTGCCAGCAGCCGAAGGGTCGGGGCAACTAATGAAAAACTGTTTTTT
size: NA; D: TRBD1; J: TRBJ2-3; V: TRBV12-5; CDR3: CASGLGQGATDTQYF; DNA: TGTGCTAGTGGTTTGGGACAGGGGGCCACAGATACGCAGTATTTT
size: NA; D: TRBD1; J: TRBJ1-1; V: TRBV9; CDR3: CASSADRVTEAFF; DNA: TGTGCCAGCAGCGCCGACAGGGTCACTGAAGCTTTCTTT
size: NA; D: TRBD2; J: TRBJ2-3; V: TRBV2; CDR3: CASRATPSGGNGDTQYF; DNA: TGTGCCAGCAGGGCCACCCCTAGCGGGGGGAACGGAGATACGCAGTATTTT
size: NA; D: NA; J: TRBJ1-2; V: TRBV2; CDR3: CASSLLVGRDYGYTF; DNA: TGTGCCAGCAGCCTACTGGTCGGCAGGGACTATGGCTACACCTTC
size: few; D: NA; J: TRBJ2-7; V: TRBV5-1; CDR3: CASSPFVGTDYYEQYF; DNA: TGCGCCAGCAGCCCATTTGTCGGGACGGACTACTACGAGCAGTACTTC
size: NA; D: TRBD1; J: TRBJ1-5; V: TRBV7-2; CDR3: CASSFGTGGTQPQHF; DNA: TGTGCCAGCAGCTTTGGGACAGGGGGGACTCAGCCCCAGCATTTT
size: NA; D: TRBD1; J: TRBJ1-5; V: TRBV4-1; CDR3: CASSPQAGTDIQTQHF; DNA: TGCGCCAGCAGCCCCCAGGCCGGGACAGATATACAGACCCAGCATTTT
size: NA; D: NA; J: TRBJ2-1; V: TRBV11-2; CDR3: CASSLVRGSNEQFF; DNA: TGTGCCAGCAGCTTAGTTCGGGGGTCCAATGAGCAGTTCTTC
size: few; D: NA; J: TRBJ2-3; V: TRBV10-1; CDR3: CASSESRGARDTQYF; DNA: TGCGCCAGCAGTGAGTCTCGGGGTGCTCGGGATACGCAGTATTTT